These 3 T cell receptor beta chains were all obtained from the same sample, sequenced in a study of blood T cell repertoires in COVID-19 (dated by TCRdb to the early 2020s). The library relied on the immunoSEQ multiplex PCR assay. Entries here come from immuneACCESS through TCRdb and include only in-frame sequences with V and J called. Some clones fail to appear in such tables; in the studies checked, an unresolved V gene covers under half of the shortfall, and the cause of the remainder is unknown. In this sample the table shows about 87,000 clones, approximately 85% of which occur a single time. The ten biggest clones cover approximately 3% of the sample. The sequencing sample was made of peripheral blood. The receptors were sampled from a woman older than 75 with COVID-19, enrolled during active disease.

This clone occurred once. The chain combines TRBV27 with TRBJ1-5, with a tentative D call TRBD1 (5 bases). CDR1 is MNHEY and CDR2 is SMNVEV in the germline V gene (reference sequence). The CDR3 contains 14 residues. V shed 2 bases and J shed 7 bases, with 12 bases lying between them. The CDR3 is CASSLAGPGQPQHF. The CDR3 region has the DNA TGTGCCAGCAGTTTAGCGGGACCCGGCCAGCCCCAGCATTTT.

CDR3 DNA: TGTGCCAGCAGTTTATCCTTTGCCCTTTATGACGGACAGCCTCCGTTCTTC. This translates into CASSLSFALYDGQPPFF. This sequence joins TRBV27 and TRBJ2-1, with D tentatively TRBD1 (6 bases). V was pared by 0 bases and J by 15 bases, with 27 bases between. The CDR3 is made up of 17 amino acids. Germline CDR1 reads MNHEY; CDR2 reads SMNVEV (reference sequence).

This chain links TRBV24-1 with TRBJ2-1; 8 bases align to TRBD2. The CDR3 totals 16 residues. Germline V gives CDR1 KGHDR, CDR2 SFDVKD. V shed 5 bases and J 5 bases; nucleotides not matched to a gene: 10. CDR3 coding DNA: TGTGCCACCAGTGGCCGAGCTAGCGGGTTGAACAATGAGCAGTTCTTC. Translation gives CATSGRASGLNNEQFF.